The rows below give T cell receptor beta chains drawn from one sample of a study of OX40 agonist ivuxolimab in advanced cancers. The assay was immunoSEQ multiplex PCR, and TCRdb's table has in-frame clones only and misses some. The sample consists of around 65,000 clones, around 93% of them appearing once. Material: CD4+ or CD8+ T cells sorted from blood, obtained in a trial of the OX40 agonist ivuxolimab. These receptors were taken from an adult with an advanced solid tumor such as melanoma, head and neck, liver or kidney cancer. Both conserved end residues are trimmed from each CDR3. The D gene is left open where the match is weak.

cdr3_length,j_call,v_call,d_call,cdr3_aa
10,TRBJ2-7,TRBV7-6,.,ASSPRPYEQY
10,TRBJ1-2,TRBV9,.,ASSVDSESHT
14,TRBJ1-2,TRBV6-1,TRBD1,ASSEWAGQGGYGYT
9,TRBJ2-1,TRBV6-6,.,ASIETDEQF
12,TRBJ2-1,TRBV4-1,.,ASSQTGPGDEQF
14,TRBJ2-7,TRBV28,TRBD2,ASRPTRAGGFYEQY
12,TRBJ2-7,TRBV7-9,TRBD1,ASSLPNRGHEQY
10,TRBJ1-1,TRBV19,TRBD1,ATQTGRTEAF
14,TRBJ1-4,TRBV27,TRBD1,ASSLLQGAQREKLF
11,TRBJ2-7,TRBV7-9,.,ASSNAVYYEQY
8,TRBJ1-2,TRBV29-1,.,SVLDRGYT
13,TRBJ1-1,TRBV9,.,ASSPTGYLNTEAF
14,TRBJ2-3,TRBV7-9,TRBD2,ASSHTSGGITDTQY
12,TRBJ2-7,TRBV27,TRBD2,ASSLGGDPYEQY
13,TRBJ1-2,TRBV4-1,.,ASSQAGLTDYGYT
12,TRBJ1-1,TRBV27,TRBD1,ASSLQGAGAEAF
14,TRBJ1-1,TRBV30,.,AWSAFDPIDDTEAF
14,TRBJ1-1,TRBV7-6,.,ASSFPRGARFTEAF
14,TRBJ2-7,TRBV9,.,ASSVDVGGTIYEQY
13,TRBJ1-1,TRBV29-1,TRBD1,SDGQGANLDTEAF
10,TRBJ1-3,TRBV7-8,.,ASSPGGNTIY
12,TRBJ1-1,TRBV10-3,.,AISAGPKNTEAF
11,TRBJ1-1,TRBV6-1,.,ASSPTVNTEAF
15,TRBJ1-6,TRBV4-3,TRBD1,ASSPKLDRDYNSPLH
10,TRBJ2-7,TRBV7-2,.,ASSKDSYEQY
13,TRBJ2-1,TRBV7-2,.,ASSLTPSRYNEQF
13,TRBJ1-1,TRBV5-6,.,ASSFGLGMNTEAF
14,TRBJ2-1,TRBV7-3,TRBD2,ASSLIYSGRANEQF
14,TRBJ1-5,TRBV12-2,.,ASRLAPGRLNQPQH
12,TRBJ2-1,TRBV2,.,ASREGTFLDEQF
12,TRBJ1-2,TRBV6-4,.,ASSASPGNYGYT
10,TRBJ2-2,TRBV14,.,ASSQESRELF
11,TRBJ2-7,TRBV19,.,ASSISRTYEQY
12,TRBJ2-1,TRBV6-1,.,ASSGRGYYNEQF
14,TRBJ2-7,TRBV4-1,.,ASSPRDLRSSYEQY
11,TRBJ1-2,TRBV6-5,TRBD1,ATRGQGFYGYT